A selection of T cell receptor beta chains follows, all from one sample in a study of OX40 agonist ivuxolimab in advanced cancers. The data were produced by immunoSEQ multiplex PCR, yet TCRdb's version contains in-frame clones alone and is incomplete. The sample comprises 65,000 to 80,000 clones, 80% to 90% of which are singletons, and around 1.8% rests with the top ten. This material consisted of CD4+ or CD8+ T cells sorted from blood, taken in a trial of the OX40 agonist ivuxolimab. The receptors stem from an adult with an advanced solid tumor such as melanoma, head and neck, liver or kidney cancer. The conserved cysteine and the conserved F or W are not part of the CDR3 here.

v_gene: TRBV5-1; CDR3aa: ASSFGQGARFNTEAF
v_gene: TRBV7-8; CDR3aa: ASSLGDRGRADEQF
v_gene: TRBV6-5; CDR3aa: ASRRVGEQF
v_gene: TRBV7-8; CDR3aa: ASSLARIPGGPDTQY
v_gene: TRBV5-4; CDR3aa: ASSLKRGASTDTQY
v_gene: TRBV27; CDR3aa: ASSLRPSTEAF
v_gene: TRBV12-5; CDR3aa: ASGLVPGNEQF
v_gene: TRBV7-2; CDR3aa: ASSPVPGQANYGYT
v_gene: TRBV29-1; CDR3aa: SVALAGKKETQY
v_gene: TRBV19; CDR3aa: ASTPTGTGGWNTEAF
v_gene: TRBV30; CDR3aa: AWTGGGNTGELF
v_gene: TRBV9; CDR3aa: ASSVGASHAGGETQY
v_gene: TRBV18; CDR3aa: ASSPSGSSFNEQF
v_gene: TRBV18; CDR3aa: ASSPGENQPQH
v_gene: TRBV18; CDR3aa: ASSQSRDRDEKLF
v_gene: TRBV19; CDR3aa: ASSRDRPNYGYT
v_gene: TRBV20-1; CDR3aa: SASGEETQY
v_gene: TRBV5-1; CDR3aa: ASSLASSGGGRNEQF
v_gene: TRBV4-3; CDR3aa: ASSRNRDQPQH
v_gene: TRBV18; CDR3aa: ASSPDNNQPQH
v_gene: TRBV7-2; CDR3aa: ASSANRGGNSPLH
v_gene: TRBV5-8; CDR3aa: ASSSIGGDTQY
v_gene: TRBV2; CDR3aa: ASSVAVYEQY
v_gene: TRBV20-1; CDR3aa: SARGDGYT
v_gene: TRBV9; CDR3aa: ASSVASSGNTIY
v_gene: TRBV7-2; CDR3aa: ASSLGTSGGKGTQY
v_gene: TRBV6-1; CDR3aa: ASRPGQAGLYEQY
v_gene: TRBV10-3; CDR3aa: ATRDRGRGYT
v_gene: TRBV5-1; CDR3aa: ASSLVSGRETF
v_gene: TRBV18; CDR3aa: ASSPKGAGANVLT
v_gene: TRBV6-5; CDR3aa: AAGGYGYT
v_gene: TRBV30; CDR3aa: AWRVATSNSGELF
v_gene: TRBV7-2; CDR3aa: ASSLQETQY
v_gene: TRBV7-2; CDR3aa: ASSLVAGISTDTQY
v_gene: TRBV9; CDR3aa: ASSVVAVVTSGANVLT
v_gene: TRBV28; CDR3aa: ASNSQGTSTDTQY
v_gene: TRBV5-5; CDR3aa: ASSSVVNTEAF
v_gene: TRBV4-1; CDR3aa: ASSQSVIAVYNEQF
v_gene: TRBV7-6; CDR3aa: ASSPGHYYEQY